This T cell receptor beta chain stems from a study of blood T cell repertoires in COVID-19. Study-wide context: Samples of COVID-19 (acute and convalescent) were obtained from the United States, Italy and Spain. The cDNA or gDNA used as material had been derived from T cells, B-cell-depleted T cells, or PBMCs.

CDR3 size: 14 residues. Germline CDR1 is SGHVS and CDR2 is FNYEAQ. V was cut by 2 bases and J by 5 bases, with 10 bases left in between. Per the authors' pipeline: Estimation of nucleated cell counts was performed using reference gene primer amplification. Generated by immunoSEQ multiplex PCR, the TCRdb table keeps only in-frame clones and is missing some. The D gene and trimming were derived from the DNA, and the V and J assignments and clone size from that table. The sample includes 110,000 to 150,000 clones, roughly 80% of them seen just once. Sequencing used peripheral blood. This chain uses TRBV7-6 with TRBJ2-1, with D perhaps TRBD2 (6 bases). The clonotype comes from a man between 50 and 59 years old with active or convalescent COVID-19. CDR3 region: CASSLLAEDNEQFF. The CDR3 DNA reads TGTGCCAGCAGCTTATTAGCGGAAGACAATGAGCAGTTCTTC. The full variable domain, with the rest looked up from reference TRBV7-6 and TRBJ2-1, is GAGVSQSPRYKVTKRGQDVALRCDPISGHVSLYWYRQALGQGPEFLTYFNYEAQQDKSGLPNDRFSAERPEGSISTLTIQRTEQRDSAMYRCASSLLAEDNEQFFGPGTRLTVL.